This TCR beta chain was captured in a study of neoadjuvant nivolumab and ipilimumab in lung cancer. Study-wide background: Nivolumab 3 mg/kg was given days 1, 15 and 29, plus ipilimumab 1 mg/kg day 1 in combination.

With V trimmed by 3 bases and J by 5 bases, 20 bases remained unmatched. This CDR3 has 19 residues. Germline assignment: CDR1 GTSNPN and CDR2 SVGIG (reference sequence). TCRdb keeps only in-frame clones here, not all; method: immunoSEQ multiplex PCR. The sample holds under 9,000 clones; over 75% are singletons and the top ten take more than 7.5%. The rearrangement links TRBV30 to TRBJ2-1, with TRBD2 identical over 9 bases. The receptor comes from an adult with non-small cell lung cancer. Sequences were derived from tumor tissue, sampled after neoadjuvant nivolumab, alone or with ipilimumab, at or shortly before surgery. The CDR3 region is CAWRPLPGLAGSLDNEQFF. The CDR3 bases are TGTGCCTGGAGGCCCCTCCCCGGCCTAGCGGGAAGTTTGGACAATGAGCAGTTCTTC.